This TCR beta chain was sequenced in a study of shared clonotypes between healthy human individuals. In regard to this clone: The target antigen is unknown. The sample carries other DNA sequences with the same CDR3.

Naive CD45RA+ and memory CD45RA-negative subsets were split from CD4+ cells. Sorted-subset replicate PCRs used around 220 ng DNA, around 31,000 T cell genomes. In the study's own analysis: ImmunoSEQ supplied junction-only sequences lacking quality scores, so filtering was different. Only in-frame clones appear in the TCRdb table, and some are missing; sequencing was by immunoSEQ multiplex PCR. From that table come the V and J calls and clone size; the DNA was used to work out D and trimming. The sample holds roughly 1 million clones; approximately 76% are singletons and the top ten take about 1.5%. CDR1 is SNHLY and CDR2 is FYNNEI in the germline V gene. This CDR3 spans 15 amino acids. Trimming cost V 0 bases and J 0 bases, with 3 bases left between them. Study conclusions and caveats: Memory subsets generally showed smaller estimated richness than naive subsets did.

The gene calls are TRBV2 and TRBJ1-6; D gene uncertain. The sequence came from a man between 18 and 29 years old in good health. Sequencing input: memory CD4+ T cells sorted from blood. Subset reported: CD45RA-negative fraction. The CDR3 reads CASSEASSYNSPLHF. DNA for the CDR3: TGTGCCAGCAGTGAAGCAAGCTCCTATAATTCACCCCTCCACTTT.